This T cell receptor (beta chain) was sequenced during a study of cytomegalovirus exposure and HLA in healthy donors. Notes on the study in general: Later on, a genetic analysis was performed. It linked a missense variant in DCLRE1C with V- and J-gene trimming of TCR beta. The study recorded 160 or so TCR beta chains that were cytomegalovirus-associated. Another analysis was done later, and it associated more than 15,000 TCR beta sequences with HLA alleles at 0.05 false discovery rate.

Concerning this clone itself: Its target is unknown.

This CDR3 region has 18 residues. Trimming at V came to 5 bases and at J to 2 bases, leaving 13 bases not matched to a gene. CDR1 and CDR2 from the germline V gene are SEHNR and FQNEAQ (reference sequence). PCR used 60 Vbeta primers and 13 Jbeta primers. Methods used by the authors: In a later analysis, approximately 73 million unique TCR beta chains included roughly 11 million shared by two or more donors. Data came from immunoSEQ multiplex PCR; TCRdb stores just in-frame clones and leaves some out. V and J calls and clone size are as listed in that table; D and trimming were resolved from the DNA. The sample contains around 120,000 clones, roughly 80% of which appear only once.

This clonotype was obtained from a man between 60 and 75 years old in good health and CMV-seropositive. The sample taken for sequencing was PBMCs. V and J are TRBV7-9 and TRBJ1-3; 9 nucleotides match TRBD1. The CDR3 DNA sequence: TGTGCCAGCAGCCCCGGGACAGGGTTCTCCCCGCCTGGAAACACCATATATTTT. Its protein product is CASSPGTGFSPPGNTIYF. Using reference TRBV7-9 and TRBJ1-3 for the parts outside the CDR3, the full variable domain is DTGVSQNPRHKITKRGQNVTFRCDPISEHNRLYWYRQTLGQGPEFLTYFQNEAQLEKSRLLSDRFSAERPKGSFSTLEIQRTEQGDSAMYLCASSPGTGFSPPGNTIYFGEGSWLTVV.